This TCR beta chain is drawn from a study of CD8 T cells in Susac syndrome. This clonotype occurred a few times. The RNA input was roughly 0.5 to 1 ug, and it was reverse transcribed with random hexamers. MiXCR, run by TCRdb on the immunoSEQ multiplex PCR reads, gives a single entry per CDR3 protein. The table records roughly 84,000 distinct CDR3 sequences, 95% to 97% of them present only once. The CDR3 length is 12 residues. The ends were cut back, 1 base at V and 2 bases at J, with 3 bases in the middle. CDR1 is GTSNPN, CDR2 SVGIG, per germline (reference sequence). Sequencing was done on a sample of CD8+ T cells from PBMCs. The source is a human donor with Susac syndrome. V and J are TRBV30 and TRBJ2-1; D not resolved. The CDR3 loop reads CAWSGPYNEQFF. Here the CDR3 DNA reads TGTGCCTGGAGTGGGCCCTACAATGAGCAGTTCTTC. The whole variable domain, filled in from reference TRBV30 and TRBJ2-1, reads SQTIHQWPATLVQPVGSPLSLECTVEGTSNPNLYWYRQAAGRGLQLLFYSVGIGQISSEVPQNLSASRPQDRQFILSSKKLLLSDSGFYLCAWSGPYNEQFFGPGTRLTVL.